This T cell receptor beta chain was observed in a study of blood T cells in healthy people across ages. Combining a sample-barcoded 5' primer with a J-beta primer mix, a second PCR ran for about 6 to 11 cycles. TCRdb used MiXCR to reprocess the 5' RACE reads, holding one entry per CDR3 protein. The profile covers 1.5 million to 2 million distinct CDR3 sequences, with approximately 28% appearing a single time and over 7% taken by the ten largest. V gave up 3 bases and J gave up 10 bases, with 13 bases separating them. Germline V gene lookup returns CDR1 DFQATT and CDR2 SNEGSKA (reference sequence). CDR3 length: 12 residues.

The sequenced sample was blood. The V and J genes are TRBV20-1 and TRBJ2-1; the D is unclear. The clonotype was recovered from a woman younger than 45 in good health. The CDR3 is CSARETWREQFF. The CDR3 DNA reads TGCAGTGCTAGGGAAACATGGAGAGAGCAGTTCTTC.